Below are 28 T cell receptor beta chains sequenced from a single sample in a study of shared clonotypes between healthy human individuals. Method: immunoSEQ multiplex PCR; TCRdb's copy keeps in-frame clones and lacks some. The sample holds under 1,100,000 clones, about 80% seen once. The sample comprised memory CD4+ T cells sorted from blood. Subset denoted: CD45RA-negative fraction. Receptor source: a man between 18 and 29 years old in good health.

Of note for this clone: Distinct nucleotide sequences in the sample also encode this CDR3. The V and J genes are TRBV5-1 and TRBJ2-1; 8 bases are a match to TRBD1. This CDR3 has 14 residues. CDR1 and CDR2 (germline): SGHRS, YFSETQ. Trimming at V came to 4 bases and at J to 6 bases, leaving 6 bases not matched to a gene. The CDR3 DNA reads TGCGCCAGCAGCCTCGGACAGGGTAGCAATGAGCAGTTCTTC. Translated: CASSLGQGSNEQFF.

The CDR3 protein is CSVDPGTGFRGAFF. The CDR3 bases are TGCAGCGTTGACCCTGGGACAGGGTTCAGGGGAGCTTTCTTT. The V gene is TRBV29-1, the J gene TRBJ1-1; 9 bases align to TRBD1. This CDR3 has 14 residues. The germline gives CDR1 SQVTM, CDR2 ANQGSEA. The J segment lost 10 bases and the V segment lost 3 bases, leaving 12 bases of the junction unmatched.

The chain uses TRBV6-1 and TRBJ1-3; D is uncertain. Germline CDR1 MNHNS, CDR2 SASEGT. This CDR3 is 15 amino acids long. Trimming took off 6 bases at V and 0 bases at J, with 12 bases between the two ends. The CDR3 sequence is CASRNSPRSGNTIYF. CDR3 DNA: TGTGCCAGCAGAAATTCTCCCCGCTCTGGAAACACCATATATTTT.

The chain is built from TRBV28 and TRBJ1-4; no definite D call. The CDR3 contains 12 residues. Trimming removed 4 bases from V and 8 bases from J, with 8 bases in between. Per germline, CDR1 MDHEN and CDR2 SYDVKM. CDR3 DNA: TGTGCCAGCAGTTCCCATGCGGAAAAACTGTTTTTT. It yields the protein CASSSHAEKLFF.

This chain joins TRBV5-1 and TRBJ2-3; perhaps TRBD1 as D (6 bases). The CDR3 extends over 15 amino acids. Per germline, CDR1 SGHRS and CDR2 YFSETQ. The V end was cut by 3 bases, the J end by 2 bases, with 13 bases between. CDR3 bases: TGCGCCAGCAGCTCAAGAGGGGACAACACAGATACGCAGTATTTT. As protein: CASSSRGDNTDTQYF.

This sequence joins TRBV7-9 and TRBJ1-2; TRBD1 agrees at 7 bases. Germline trimming cut 5 bases from V and 5 bases from J; bases unmatched to any gene: 11. The germline gives CDR1 SEHNR, CDR2 FQNEAQ (reference sequence). The CDR3 covers 15 residues. CDR3 DNA: TGTGCCAGCAGCCTACAGGGGATCGAGCTTTATGGCTACACCTTC. It is translated as CASSLQGIELYGYTF.

Worth noting for this clone: Other DNA variants within this sample encode the same CDR3. This rearrangement joins TRBV18 to TRBJ2-7, with 8 bases identical to TRBD1. The CDR3 contains 14 residues. J was trimmed by 5 bases and V by 3 bases; bases with no gene match: 6. Germline lookup yields CDR1 KGHSH and CDR2 LQKENI. The CDR3 reads CASSPGQGANEQYF. The CDR3 DNA is TGTGCCAGCTCACCCGGACAGGGAGCGAACGAGCAGTACTTC.

Comment on this clone: Other DNA variants within this sample encode the same CDR3. The rearrangement joins TRBV27 to TRBJ2-7; possible D gene TRBD1, 5 bases. The CDR3 has 13 amino acids. Germline CDR1 and CDR2: MNHEY and SMNVEV (reference sequence). Trimming shortened V by 6 bases and J by 3 bases, and 12 bases separated the two germline ends. As DNA, the CDR3 is TGTGCCAGCAGCCCAGGGCTAGGCTACGAGCAGTACTTC. Translation gives CASSPGLGYEQYF.

The chain joins TRBV5-8 to TRBJ1-5; perhaps TRBD1 as D (5 bases). V lost 1 base and J 5 bases, leaving 7 bases between the germline ends. The CDR3 has 13 amino acids. Germline V gene lookup returns CDR1 SGHTS and CDR2 YDEGEE. The CDR3 coding sequence is TGTGCCAGCAGCTTGCGAGGGGATCAGCCCCAGCATTTT. This gives the protein CASSLRGDQPQHF.

This sequence joins TRBV11-1 and TRBJ1-2, with D tentatively TRBD1 (6 bases). Germline CDR1 is SGHAT and CDR2 is FQDESV (reference sequence). The CDR3 has 16 amino acids. Between the trimmed V and J ends, which lost 2 bases and 4 bases, there was a span of 17 bases. CDR3 sequence reads: CASSLSAGEGTYGYTF. The CDR3 DNA reads TGTGCCAGCAGCTTATCCGCAGGGGAGGGGACCTATGGCTACACCTTC.

This clone was observed a few times. The chain uses TRBV6-5 and TRBJ1-5; D not resolved. Trimming took 5 bases from V and 4 from J, leaving 12 bases between them. The germline gives CDR1 MNHEY, CDR2 SVGAGI. CDR3 length: 14 residues. Here the CDR3 reads CASSPPGKNQPQHF. Written as DNA, the CDR3 is TGTGCCAGCAGTCCTCCGGGAAAGAATCAGCCCCAGCATTTT.

V usage is TRBV7-6 and J usage is TRBJ2-5; tentative D call: TRBD1 (6 bases). The CDR3 runs to 18 residues. The germline V gene encodes CDR1 SGHVS and CDR2 FNYEAQ. Trimming cost V 5 bases and J 3 bases, with 25 bases left between them. CDR3 sequence reads: CASSPYGTTTFTKETQYF. In DNA form, the CDR3 reads TGTGCCAGCAGCCCGTACGGGACAACCACCTTCACAAAAGAGACCCAGTACTTC.

The genes are TRBV7-6 and TRBJ2-2; D is unclear. Looked up from germline, CDR1 is SGHVS and CDR2 is FNYEAQ. This CDR3 has 14 amino acids. V lost 7 bases and J lost 0, with 9 bases in between. The CDR3 sequence: CASKQIANTGELFF. The CDR3, as DNA: TGTGCCAGCAAACAGATCGCGAACACCGGGGAGCTGTTTTTT.

The rearrangement joins TRBV5-1 to TRBJ2-2; 10 bases match TRBD2. Germline assignment: CDR1 SGHRS and CDR2 YFSETQ. The CDR3 length is 16 residues. V gave up 0 bases and J gave up 6 bases; unmatched junction bases: 5. The CDR3 protein is CASSLAVSGRAGELFF. DNA of the CDR3: TGCGCCAGCAGCTTGGCCGTCAGCGGGAGGGCCGGGGAGCTGTTTTTT. The complete variable domain, with remaining parts taken from reference TRBV5-1 and TRBJ2-2, reads KAGVTQTPRYLIKTRGQQVTLSCSPISGHRSVSWYQQTPGQGLQFLFEYFSETQRNKGNFPGRFSGRQFSNSRSEMNVSTLELGDSALYLCASSLAVSGRAGELFFGEGSRLTVL.

The rearrangement uses TRBV5-4 and TRBJ2-2; TRBD2 matches 7 bases. With V trimmed by 6 bases and J by 7 bases, 12 bases remained unmatched. Germline V gene data show CDR1 as SGHNT and CDR2 as YYREEE (reference sequence). The CDR3 sequence is 15 residues long. As DNA, the CDR3 is TGTGCCAGCACCATAGGGCGGGAGAAGGGCGGGGAGCTGTTTTTT. Protein product: CASTIGREKGGELFF.

The chain employs TRBV30 and TRBJ2-3; D is ambiguous. CDR1 and CDR2 from the germline V gene are GTSNPN and SVGIG (reference sequence). The germline V and J ends were trimmed by 0 bases and 9 bases, with 10 bases remaining between them. The CDR3 runs to 12 residues. The CDR3 bases are TGTGCCTGGAGTGTCGGAGCGAACACGCAGTATTTT. It is translated as CAWSVGANTQYF.

V gene TRBV5-4 combines with J gene TRBJ2-7, with D perhaps TRBD2 (5 bases). Between the trimmed V and J ends, which lost 4 bases and 9 bases, there was a span of 20 bases. The CDR3 is 14 residues long. Germline CDR1 SGHNT, CDR2 YYREEE (reference sequence). The CDR3 coding sequence is TGTGCCAGCAGCCTGGCTGGGTCCCCCCGGGGGCAGTACTTC. Encoded protein: CASSLAGSPRGQYF.

This clone appeared a single time. This chain connects TRBV10-3 to TRBJ1-4; 7 bases line up with TRBD1. Germline CDR1 and CDR2: ENHRY and SYGVKD. J was trimmed by 8 bases and V by 8 bases; bases with no gene match: 8. The CDR3 loop spans 13 amino acids. CDR3 in amino acids: CAIRGGGTEKLFF. CDR3 nucleotide sequence: TGTGCCATCCGGGGAGGGGGCACCGAAAAACTGTTTTTT.

V gene TRBV19 combines with J gene TRBJ2-4, with TRBD1 identical over 10 bases. Germline CDR1 reads LNHDA; CDR2 reads SQIVND (reference sequence). There are 15 residues in the CDR3. V lost 7 bases, J lost 7 bases, and 10 bases stayed unmatched. CDR3 sequence (DNA): TGTGCCAGTATCTCAGACAGGGGGCAGGATAACATTCAGTACTTC. As protein: CASISDRGQDNIQYF.

The genes are TRBV4-1 and TRBJ2-3; 7 nucleotides line up with TRBD2. Looked up from germline, CDR1 is MGHRA and CDR2 is YSYEKL. The ends lost 1 base at V and 0 bases at J; junction bases unmatched: 4. The CDR3 length is 16 residues. Here the CDR3 reads CASSQVQRGSTDTQYF. CDR3 nucleotide sequence: TGCGCCAGCAGCCAAGTACAGCGGGGAAGCACAGATACGCAGTATTTT.

The rearrangement links TRBV4-1 to TRBJ2-7; D possibly matches TRBD1 or TRBD2 (6 bases each). V was pared by 1 base and J by 3 bases, with 13 bases between. This CDR3 is built from 15 residues. The germline V gene encodes CDR1 MGHRA and CDR2 YSYEKL. CDR3 in amino acids: CASSQAGGRFYEQYF. The DNA of the CDR3 is TGCGCCAGCAGCCAAGCTGGGGGGCGTTTCTACGAGCAGTACTTC.

The chain carries TRBV6-5 and TRBJ2-3, with D unresolved. The CDR3 is made up of 14 amino acids. The V gene lost 0 bases and the J gene lost 6 bases, with 10 bases spanning the gap. Germline V gene data show CDR1 as MNHEY and CDR2 as SVGAGI. CDR3 loop: CASSYSGMWDTQYF. The CDR3 DNA reads TGTGCCAGCAGTTACTCAGGCATGTGGGATACGCAGTATTTT.

This clone has ten or more counts. This same CDR3 is encoded by further DNA sequences in the sample. The V and J genes are TRBV18 and TRBJ1-4, with D unclear. This CDR3 has 12 residues. Trimming stripped 3 bases from V and 4 bases from J, with 3 bases between. Germline lookup yields CDR1 KGHSH and CDR2 LQKENI. The CDR3 nucleotides are TGTGCCAGCTCACCGAATAATGAAAAACTGTTTTTT. Its protein is CASSPNNEKLFF.

V gene TRBV11-2 combines with J gene TRBJ1-2, with 7 nucleotides matching TRBD1. Unmatched junction bases numbered 10, after V lost 5 bases and J lost 7 bases. The CDR3 has 14 amino acids. Germline V CDR1 and CDR2: SGHAT, FQNNGV. Here the CDR3 reads CASSPQGVRLGYTF. The CDR3, as DNA: TGTGCCAGCAGCCCGCAGGGGGTAAGGCTTGGCTACACCTTC.

This clone was seen only a few times. The chain couples TRBV30 to TRBJ1-1; D unclear. The germline V gene encodes CDR1 GTSNPN and CDR2 SVGIG (reference sequence). With 3 bases removed from V and 3 bases from J, the gap between germline ends came to 8 bases. The CDR3 totals 12 residues. CDR3 nucleotides: TGTGCCTGGAGCTTCCAGTACACTGAAGCTTTCTTT. Translating gives CAWSFQYTEAFF.

This clone has just a few counts. Within the sample, other DNA sequences also encode this same CDR3. The V and J genes are TRBV29-1 and TRBJ1-2, with no clear D. V shed 6 bases and J shed 8 bases, with 4 bases lying between them. Germline V gene lookup returns CDR1 SQVTM and CDR2 ANQGSEA. CDR3 length: 8 residues. The CDR3 region has the DNA TGCAGCGTCGGGGGCTACACCTTC. It is translated as CSVGGYTF.

This rearrangement joins TRBV2 to TRBJ2-3; D remains unclear. V lost 6 bases to trimming and J lost 3 bases, with 7 bases between them. This CDR3 has 12 amino acids. Germline V gene sequence: CDR1 SNHLY, CDR2 FYNNEI. The CDR3 DNA follows: TGTGCCAGCAGAGAGGAGACAGATACGCAGTATTTT. It encodes CASREETDTQYF.

V gene TRBV28 combines with J gene TRBJ2-7; TRBD1 matches at 9 bases. CDR3 length: 17 amino acids. Per the germline V gene, CDR1 is MDHEN and CDR2 is SYDVKM. J lost 4 bases, V lost 8 bases, and 18 bases had no gene match. The CDR3 protein is CASGSPRPRTGVYEQYF. Here the CDR3 DNA reads TGTGCCAGCGGCAGTCCAAGACCTCGGACAGGGGTGTACGAGCAGTACTTC.